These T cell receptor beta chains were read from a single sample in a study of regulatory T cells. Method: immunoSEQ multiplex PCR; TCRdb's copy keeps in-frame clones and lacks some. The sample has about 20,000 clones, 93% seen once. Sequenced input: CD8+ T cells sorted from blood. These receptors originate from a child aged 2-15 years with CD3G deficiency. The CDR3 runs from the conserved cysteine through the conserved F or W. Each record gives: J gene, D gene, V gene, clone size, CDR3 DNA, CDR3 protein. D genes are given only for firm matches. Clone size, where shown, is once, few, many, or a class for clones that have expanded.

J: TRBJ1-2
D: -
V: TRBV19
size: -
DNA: TGTGCCAGTACCCGGGACAACTATGGCTACACCTTC
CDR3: CASTRDNYGYTF

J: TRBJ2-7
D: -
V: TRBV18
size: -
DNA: TGTGCCAGCTCACCTGGGTCAGGGTACGAGCAGTACTTC
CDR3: CASSPGSGYEQYF

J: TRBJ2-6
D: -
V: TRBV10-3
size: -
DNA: TGTGCCATCAGTGAGTGGCAGCCTGCGCGGGGGGCCAACGTCCTGACTTTC
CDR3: CAISEWQPARGANVLTF

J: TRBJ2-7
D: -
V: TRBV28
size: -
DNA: TGTGCCAGCAGTTTAGTCACAGGAAGTCTGGGAGAGCAGTACTTC
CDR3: CASSLVTGSLGEQYF

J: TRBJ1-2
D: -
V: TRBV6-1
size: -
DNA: TGTGCCAGCAGGGCCCGACAGATTTCTAACTATGGCTACACCTTC
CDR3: CASRARQISNYGYTF

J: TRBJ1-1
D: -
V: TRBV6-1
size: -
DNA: TGTGCCAGCAGTGAAACGGTAACGGCCGAGGGCCATTTT
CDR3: CASSETVTAEGHF

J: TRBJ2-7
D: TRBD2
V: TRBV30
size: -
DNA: TGTGCCCGGAGTCCGAGCGGGAGGAGCGAGCAGTACTTC
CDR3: CARSPSGRSEQYF

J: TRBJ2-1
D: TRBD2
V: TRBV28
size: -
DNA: TGTGCCAGCAGTTTTTTTAGTCGGGAGGGTGGTGAGCAGTTCTTC
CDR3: CASSFFSREGGEQFF

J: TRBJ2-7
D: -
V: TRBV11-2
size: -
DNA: TGTGCCAGCAGCTCCCACACTAGATACGAGCAGTACTTC
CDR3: CASSSHTRYEQYF

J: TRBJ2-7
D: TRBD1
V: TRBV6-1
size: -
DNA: TGTGCCAGCAGTGAATGGGACAGGGGCCACGAGCAGTACTTC
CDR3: CASSEWDRGHEQYF

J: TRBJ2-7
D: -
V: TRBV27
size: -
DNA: TGTGCCAGCAGTTTATCTAAGGAGGGCGAGCAGTACTTC
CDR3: CASSLSKEGEQYF

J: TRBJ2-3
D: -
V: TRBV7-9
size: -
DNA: TGTGCCAGCAGCTTAGACGGCCCAACAGATACGCAGTATTTT
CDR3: CASSLDGPTDTQYF

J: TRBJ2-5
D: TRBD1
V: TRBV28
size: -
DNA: TGTGCCAGCAGTCCTGGACAGGGTGAAATAGAGACCCAGTACTTC
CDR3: CASSPGQGEIETQYF

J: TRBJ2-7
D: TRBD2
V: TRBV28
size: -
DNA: TGTGCCAGCAGTTTGACTAGCGGGAGCTCCTACGAGCAGTACTTC
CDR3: CASSLTSGSSYEQYF

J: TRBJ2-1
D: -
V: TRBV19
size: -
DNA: TGTGCCAGCAGCTTGGGGGCAACACACAATGAGCAGTTCTTC
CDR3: CASSLGATHNEQFF

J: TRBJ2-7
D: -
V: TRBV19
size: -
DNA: TGTGCCAGTAGTATCTGGCAGGGGTACTACGAGCAGTACTTC
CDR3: CASSIWQGYYEQYF

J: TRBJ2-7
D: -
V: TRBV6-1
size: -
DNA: TGTGCCAGCAGTGTGGGGGTATTAGAGCAGTACTTC
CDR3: CASSVGVLEQYF

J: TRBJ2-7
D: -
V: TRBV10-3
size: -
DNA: TGTGCCAGCAGCGGCCTGGGCGAGCAGTACTTC
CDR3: CASSGLGEQYF

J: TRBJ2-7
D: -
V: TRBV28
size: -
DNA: TGTGCCAGCAGTTTGTCAGGAAGCTCCTACGAGCAGTACTTC
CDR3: CASSLSGSSYEQYF

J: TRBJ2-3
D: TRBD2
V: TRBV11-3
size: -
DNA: TGTGCCAGCAGCCCTACGAGCGGGAGAGGGACAGATACGCAGTATTTT
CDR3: CASSPTSGRGTDTQYF

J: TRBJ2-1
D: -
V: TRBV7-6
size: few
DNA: TGTGCCAGCAGCCCCCAGACTGGAAGCTCCTACAATGAGCAGTTCTTC
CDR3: CASSPQTGSSYNEQFF

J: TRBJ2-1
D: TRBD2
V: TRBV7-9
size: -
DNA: TGTGCCAGCAGCTCCGGACTAGCGGGAGGGCCAGAAGAGCAGTTCTTC
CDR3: CASSSGLAGGPEEQFF

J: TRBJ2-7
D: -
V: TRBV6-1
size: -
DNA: TGTGCCAGCAGTGAAGCTACCCCCTACGAGCAGTACTTC
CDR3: CASSEATPYEQYF

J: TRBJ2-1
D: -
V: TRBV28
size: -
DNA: TGTGCCAGCAGCCTCTATGTGGGAGAGGGAAATGAGCAGTTCTTC
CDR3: CASSLYVGEGNEQFF

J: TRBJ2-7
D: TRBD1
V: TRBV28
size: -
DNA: TGTGCCAGCAGTGGTACCGGGACAGGGGCCTACGAGCAGTACTTC
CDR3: CASSGTGTGAYEQYF

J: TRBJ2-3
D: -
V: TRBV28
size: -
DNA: TGTGCCAGCAGCGAAACGGTGACTAGCACAGATACGCAGTATTTT
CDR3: CASSETVTSTDTQYF

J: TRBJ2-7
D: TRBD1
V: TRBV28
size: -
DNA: TGTGCCAGCAGTTTTTCCGGGACAGGATACGAGCAGTACTTC
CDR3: CASSFSGTGYEQYF

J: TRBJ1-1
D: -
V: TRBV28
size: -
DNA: TGTGCCAGCAGTTTTCTTGGGGAGGCAAATTCTGAAGCTTTCTTT
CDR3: CASSFLGEANSEAFF

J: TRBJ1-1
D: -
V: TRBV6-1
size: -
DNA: TGTGCCAGCAGTGGGATTGCGTATAACACTGAAGCTTTCTTT
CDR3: CASSGIAYNTEAFF

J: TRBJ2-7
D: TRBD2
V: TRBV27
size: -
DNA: TGTGCCAGCAGTTTAGCGGGAGGGTACGAGCAGTACTTC
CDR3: CASSLAGGYEQYF

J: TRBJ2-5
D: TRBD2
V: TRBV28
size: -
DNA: TGTGCCAGCAGCTCCAGGCGGGAGCTACAAGAGACCCAGTACTTC
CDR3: CASSSRRELQETQYF

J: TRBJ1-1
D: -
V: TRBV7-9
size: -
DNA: TGTGCCAGCAGCTTTGGACGGACGGAAGCTTTCTTT
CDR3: CASSFGRTEAFF

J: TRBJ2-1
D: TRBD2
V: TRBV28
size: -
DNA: TGTGCCAGCAGTTTGGTTGGACTAGCGGGAGACTGGAATGAGCAGTTCTTC
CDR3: CASSLVGLAGDWNEQFF

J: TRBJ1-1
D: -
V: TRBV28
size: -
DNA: TGTGCCAGCAGAGAAGGGGGGTCGAACACTGAAGCTTTCTTT
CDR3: CASREGGSNTEAFF

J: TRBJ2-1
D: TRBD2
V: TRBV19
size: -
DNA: TGTGCCAGTAGTATTTCCGGGAGGACTGAGCAGTTCTTC
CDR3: CASSISGRTEQFF

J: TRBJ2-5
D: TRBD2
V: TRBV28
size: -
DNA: TGTGCCAGCAGTTCCAGACTAGCGGGGGGTTTTGAGCAGTACTTC
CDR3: CASSSRLAGGFEQYF

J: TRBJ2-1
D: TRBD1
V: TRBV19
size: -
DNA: TGTGCCAGTAGTGCCACCGGGACAGTATTATACAATGAGCAGTTCTTC
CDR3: CASSATGTVLYNEQFF

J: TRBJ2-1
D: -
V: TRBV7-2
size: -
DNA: TGTGCCAGCAGGGCGGGACCTGGAATCTACAATGAGCAGTTCTTC
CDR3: CASRAGPGIYNEQFF

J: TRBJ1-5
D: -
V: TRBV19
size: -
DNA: TGTGCCAGTAGTCCTTTCTCTAGCAATCAGCCCCAGCATTTT
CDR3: CASSPFSSNQPQHF

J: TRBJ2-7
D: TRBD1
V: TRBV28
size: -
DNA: TGTGCCAGCAGTTTATCAGGGGGCTCCTACGAGCAGTACTTC
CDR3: CASSLSGGSYEQYF

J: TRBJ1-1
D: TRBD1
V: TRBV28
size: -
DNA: TGTGCCAGCAGTCCGGACAGGGGGCAAGCTTTCTTT
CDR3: CASSPDRGQAFF

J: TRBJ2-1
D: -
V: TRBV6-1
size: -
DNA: TGTGCCAGCAGTGAGTGGCCGCTAAGGGAGCAGTTCTTC
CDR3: CASSEWPLREQFF

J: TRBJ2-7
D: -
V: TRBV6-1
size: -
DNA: TGTGCCAGCAGTGAACTCCAGGGCGTCCGCTCCTACGAGCAGTACTTC
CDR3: CASSELQGVRSYEQYF

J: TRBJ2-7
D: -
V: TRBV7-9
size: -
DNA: TGTGCCAGCAGCTTTCGCCTAGGGGACGAGCAGTACTTC
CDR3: CASSFRLGDEQYF

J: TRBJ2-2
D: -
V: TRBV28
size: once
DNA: TGTGCCAGCAGTTTATACGCTGCGAACACCGGGGAGCTGTTTTTT
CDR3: CASSLYAANTGELFF

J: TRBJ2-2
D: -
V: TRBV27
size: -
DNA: TGTGCCAGCAGTTTATCCCGTTCCGGGGAGCTGTTTTTT
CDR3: CASSLSRSGELFF

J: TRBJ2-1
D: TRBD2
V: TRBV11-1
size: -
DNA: TGTGCCAGCAGCTTACTAGCGGGAGGGCCTGAGCAGTTCTTC
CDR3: CASSLLAGGPEQFF

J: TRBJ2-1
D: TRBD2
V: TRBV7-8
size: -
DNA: TGTGCCAGCAGCCCCCACGGTCTAGCGGGAGGGCCCCACAATGAGCAGTTCTTC
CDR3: CASSPHGLAGGPHNEQFF

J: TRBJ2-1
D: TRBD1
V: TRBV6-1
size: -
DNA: TGTGCCAGCAGTGTTCCGGGACAGGTGTGGAATGAGCAGTTCTTC
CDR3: CASSVPGQVWNEQFF

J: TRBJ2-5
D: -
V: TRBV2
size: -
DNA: TGTGCCAGCAGTGAAGGGGGAGAAGAGACCCAGTACTTC
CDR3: CASSEGGEETQYF

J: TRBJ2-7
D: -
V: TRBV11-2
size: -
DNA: TGTGCCAGCAGCTGGACCCTCTCCTACGAGCAGTACTTC
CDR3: CASSWTLSYEQYF

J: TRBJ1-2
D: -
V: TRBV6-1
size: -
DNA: TGTGCCAGCAGTGAAGCATACACAGCCTATGGCTACACCTTC
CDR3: CASSEAYTAYGYTF

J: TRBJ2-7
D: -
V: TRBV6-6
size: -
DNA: TGTGCCAGCAGTTACGGGCAGACCTACGAGCAGTACTTC
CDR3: CASSYGQTYEQYF

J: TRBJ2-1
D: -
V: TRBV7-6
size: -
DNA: TGTGCCAGCAGCTTAGTGCCAGGAGGTTCGGATGAGCAGTTCTTC
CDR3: CASSLVPGGSDEQFF

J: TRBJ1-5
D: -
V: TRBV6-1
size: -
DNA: TGTGCCAGCAGTGAATACAGTCCAAATCAGCCCCAGCATTTT
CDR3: CASSEYSPNQPQHF

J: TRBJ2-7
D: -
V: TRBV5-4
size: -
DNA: TGTGCCAGCAGCTTGGAGGGATTCGTAGGCACCGGCGGCGAGCAGTACTTC
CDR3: CASSLEGFVGTGGEQYF

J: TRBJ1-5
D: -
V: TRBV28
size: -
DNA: TGTGCCACCACCGACTATAGCAATCAGCCCCAGCATTTT
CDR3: CATTDYSNQPQHF

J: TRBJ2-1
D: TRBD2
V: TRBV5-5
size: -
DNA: TGTGCCAGCAGCCCGTGGACTAGCGGGAGGAGTGAGCAGTTCTTC
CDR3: CASSPWTSGRSEQFF